One and the same sample provided the 19 T cell receptor beta chains below, sequenced in a study of spatial heterogeneity in lung cancer. Study observations and caveats: Counts of expanded alpha and beta TCRs within tumors tracked the tumor nonsynonymous mutation count.

Sample time point: sample taken at primary tumor resection. TCRdb ran MiXCR on the 5' RACE reads and lists one entry per CDR3 protein. The table lists around 20,000 distinct CDR3 sequences, about 2.7% of them singletons. Antigens of these TCRs are unknown. Sequences were derived from lung tumor tissue, sampled at surgery. These receptors all stem from a male donor with early-stage non-small cell lung cancer.

At least ten counts were recorded for this clonotype. A junction end diverges from the germline sequence, so it may reflect a read error. The V gene is TRBV7-3, the J gene TRBJ1-2; 8 bases are shared with TRBD1. CDR1 SGHTA and CDR2 FQGTGA come from the germline V gene. This CDR3 has 14 residues. CDR3: CASSPNGQGSKPSF. Here the CDR3 DNA reads TGTGCCAGCAGCCCGAACGGACAGGGCTCCAAACCCTCCTTC. The variable domain in full, completed from reference TRBV7-3 and TRBJ1-2, reads GAGVSQTPSNKVTEKGKYVELRCDPISGHTALYWYRQSLGQGPEFLIYFQGTGAADDSGLPNDRFFAVRPEGSVSTLKIQRTERGDSAVYLCASSPNGQGSKPSFGSGTRLTVV.

This clonotype was observed many times. V and J are TRBV12-5 and TRBJ1-5; weak D call: TRBD1 (5 bases). The CDR3 consists of 14 residues. The germline gives CDR1 LGHNT, CDR2 FRNRAP. V lost 5 bases to trimming and J lost 3 bases, with 11 bases between them. The CDR3 DNA follows: TGTGCTAGTGGTCTTGGAGGGGACAATCAGCCCCAGCATTTT. Translating it yields CASGLGGDNQPQHF.

There are many counts of this clonotype. The chain links TRBV20-1 to TRBJ2-7, with D maybe TRBD2 (6 bases). The CDR3 has 13 amino acids. Trimming removed 3 bases from V and 3 bases from J, with 12 bases in between. The germline gives CDR1 DFQATT, CDR2 SNEGSKA (reference sequence). CDR3 residues: CSARIGGNYEQYF. CDR3 DNA sequence: TGCAGTGCTAGGATCGGCGGGAACTACGAGCAGTACTTC.

This clonotype showed up many times. This chain joins TRBV3-1 and TRBJ2-3; weak D call: TRBD2 (6 bases). Between the trimmed V and J ends, which lost 5 bases and 0 bases, there was a span of 9 bases. CDR1 and CDR2 (germline): LGHDT, YNNKEL (reference sequence). The length of the CDR3 is 14 residues. As DNA, the CDR3 is TGTGCCAGCAGCTCCAGCGGGAGCACAGATACGCAGTATTTT. Its translation: CASSSSGSTDTQYF.

This clonotype was counted many times. The CDR3 DNA sequence: TGTGCCAGCAGCACTGACAAGTACAACTATGGCTACACCTTC. Translating it yields CASSTDKYNYGYTF. The V call is TRBV6-1, the J call TRBJ1-2; D gene unclear. V lost 6 bases and J 2 bases, leaving 13 bases between the germline ends. The germline V gene has CDR1 MNHNS and CDR2 SASEGT. The CDR3 runs 14 residues.

This clonotype came up many times. The V call is TRBV5-6, the J call TRBJ2-1; D is unresolved. Trimming shortened V by 3 bases and J by 2 bases, and 0 bases separated the two germline ends. The CDR3 spans 11 residues. Germline V lookup: CDR1 SGHDT, CDR2 YYEEEE. The CDR3 region is CASSSYNEQFF. Here the CDR3 DNA reads TGTGCCAGCAGCTCCTACAATGAGCAGTTCTTC.

Ten or more counts support this clonotype. The chain combines TRBV3-1 with TRBJ2-7; unclear D gene. The length of the CDR3 is 12 residues. Per germline, CDR1 LGHDT and CDR2 YNNKEL (reference sequence). Trimming left V 2 bases short and J 7 bases short, with 9 bases between. This chain's CDR3 is CASSQSTREQYF. In DNA form, the CDR3 reads TGTGCCAGCAGCCAATCGACAAGGGAGCAGTACTTC.

This clonotype was picked up many times. The gene calls are TRBV5-6 and TRBJ1-4; D is ambiguous. Trimming removed 1 base at V and 0 bases at J, with 10 bases between. The CDR3 is 16 amino acids. Germline loops: CDR1 SGHDT, CDR2 YYEEEE. DNA for the CDR3: TGTGCCAGCAGCTTGAGGGTTCTTGCAACTAATGAAAAACTGTTTTTT. Its protein is CASSLRVLATNEKLFF.

This clonotype came up many times. This CDR3 is CASRRPVSTDTQYF. For the CDR3, the DNA is TGTGCCAGCAGACGACCCGTAAGCACAGATACGCAGTATTTT. The chain recombines TRBV27 with TRBJ2-3; the D is unclear. Germline CDR1 and CDR2: MNHEY and SMNVEV (reference sequence). The CDR3 extends over 14 amino acids. The V end was cut by 6 bases, the J end by 0 bases, with 10 bases between.

This clonotype was counted ten times or more. The rearrangement links TRBV24-1 to TRBJ2-1; D possibly corresponds to TRBD2 (6 bases). Germline V gene sequence: CDR1 KGHDR, CDR2 SFDVKD. This CDR3 region has 22 residues. V lost 9 bases and J lost 2, with 37 bases in between. The CDR3 region has the DNA TGTGCCACCCTCCTGGGGGAATTGGACACGGATAGGGGAGGAAGCACCTACAATGAGCAGTTCTTC. This gives the protein CATLLGELDTDRGGSTYNEQFF.

This clonotype was picked up many times. This chain connects TRBV6-5 to TRBJ1-4, with 11 bases that match TRBD1. Germline V CDR1 and CDR2: MNHEY, SVGAGI. The CDR3 loop spans 13 amino acids. V lost 6 bases and J lost 8; bases outside the gene matches: 2. The chain's CDR3 is CASSRDRGEKLFF. For the CDR3, the DNA is TGTGCCAGCAGCAGGGACAGGGGGGAAAAACTGTTTTTT.

This clonotype was found many times. V gene TRBV13 combines with J gene TRBJ2-3; TRBD2 might be the D (6 bases). CDR1 is PRHDT and CDR2 is FYEKMQ in the germline V gene (reference sequence). V lost 5 bases, J lost 3 bases, and 12 bases lay in between. The CDR3 spans 14 residues. The CDR3: CASSPGGGTDTQYF. The CDR3, as DNA: TGTGCCAGCAGCCCCGGAGGAGGGACAGATACGCAGTATTTT.

This clonotype showed up many times. This rearrangement joins TRBV4-3 to TRBJ2-7; D is ambiguous. CDR3 size: 16 residues. Trimming removed 0 bases at V and 1 base at J, with 13 bases between. Germline assignment: CDR1 LGHNA and CDR2 YSLEER. The CDR3 DNA reads TGCGCCAGCAGCCAAGAAAACCCGGGCCCATCCTACGAGCAGTACTTC. Its translation: CASSQENPGPSYEQYF.

This clonotype came up many times. The V and J genes are TRBV10-3 and TRBJ1-2; no clear D gene. The CDR3 contains 13 residues. Trimming left V 0 bases short and J 4 bases short, with 6 bases between. From germline, CDR1 is ENHRY and CDR2 SYGVKD. The CDR3 here is CAISESWTYGYTF. The CDR3 DNA reads as TGTGCCATCAGTGAGTCTTGGACCTATGGCTACACCTTC.

At least ten counts were recorded for this clonotype. The genes are TRBV7-9 and TRBJ2-5, with no clear D. The CDR3 is made up of 12 amino acids. CDR1 and CDR2 (germline): SEHNR, FQNEAQ (reference sequence). The V gene lost 1 base and the J gene lost 5 bases, with 5 bases spanning the gap. The DNA for the CDR3 is TGTGCCAGCAGCTTAGTTAGCGAGACCCAGTACTTC. Translated: CASSLVSETQYF.

This clonotype was recorded at least ten times. V and J are TRBV28 and TRBJ2-1, with 10 nucleotides matching TRBD2. V was clipped by 6 bases and J by 4 bases; unmatched bases: 6. CDR1 and CDR2 from the germline V gene are MDHEN and SYDVKM. The length of the CDR3 is 15 residues. The CDR3 region has the DNA TGTGCCAGCAGCTCTAGCGGGAGAGGGTACAATGAGCAGTTCTTC. Its protein is CASSSSGRGYNEQFF.

Many counts were recorded for this clonotype. V usage is TRBV5-1 and J usage is TRBJ1-4, with D possibly TRBD1 on 5 matching bases. The V end lost 1 base, the J end lost 2 bases, and 6 bases lay between the germline ends. The germline CDR1 and CDR2 sequences are SGHRS and YFSETQ. The CDR3 totals 14 residues. The CDR3 nucleotides read TGCGCCAGCAGCTTGTCAGGGACTAATGAAAAACTGTTTTTT. This sequence encodes CASSLSGTNEKLFF.

At least ten counts were recorded for this clonotype. In DNA, the CDR3 is TGTGCCAGCAGCCCCCTACCAGGGGGCGAGAGTTACCAAGAGACCCAGTACTTC. It yields the protein CASSPLPGGESYQETQYF. The chain joins TRBV7-6 to TRBJ2-5, with TRBD1 matching 8 bases. V was clipped by 5 bases and J by 0 bases; unmatched bases: 14. This CDR3 spans 18 amino acids. Germline V lookup: CDR1 SGHVS, CDR2 FNYEAQ.

This clonotype was seen ten or more times. The chain uses TRBV12-3 or TRBV12-4 and TRBJ1-1; D ambiguous. V lost 3 bases, J lost 0 bases, and 5 bases lay in between. This CDR3 has 13 amino acids. DNA of the CDR3: TGTGCCAGCAGTTTGAATCTGAACACTGAAGCTTTCTTT. Protein: CASSLNLNTEAFF.